The present T cell receptor beta chain was sequenced within a study of control samples from healthy donors and cancer patients. V shed 1 base and J 5 bases; nucleotides not matched to a gene: 7. The CDR3 has 15 residues. CDR1 and CDR2 (germline): SEHNR, FQNEAQ (reference sequence). Profiled with immunoSEQ multiplex PCR; TCRdb holds only in-frame clones, not every one. The sample features some 190,000 clones, with approximately 2.2% in its top ten. The gene calls are TRBV7-9 and TRBJ1-2; 7 bases match TRBD1. This sequence was found in a woman aged 30 to 39 in good health. The sequenced material came from blood. The CDR3 DNA is TGTGCCAGCAGCTTAGTTGCGGCCAGGGGGTATGGCTACACCTTC. Its protein product is CASSLVAARGYGYTF.